The rows below give T cell receptor beta chains drawn from one sample of a study of cytomegalovirus exposure and HLA in healthy donors. Profiling relied on immunoSEQ multiplex PCR, and the TCRdb table lists in-frame clones only, not all of them. Here the sample spans some 76,000 clones, roughly 82% being singletons. Input material: PBMCs. Receptors originate from a male donor in good health and CMV-seropositive. Each CDR3 is given without its conserved first and last residue.

>17|TRBV5-6|TRBJ2-5
ASSLVGPGTGRSGETQY
>12|TRBV19|TRBJ2-5
ASTTGGSQETQY
>9|TRBV7-7|TRBJ2-1
AIGEGNEQF
>12|TRBV5-8|TRBJ2-5
ASSLRGLTETQY
>10|TRBV7-6|TRBJ1-2
ASSRFIAGYT
>10|TRBV10-2|TRBJ2-7
ASRGLEKNLW
>15|TRBV19|TRBJ2-3
ASRTSVRDMSTDTQY
>15|TRBV27|TRBJ2-4
ASSLSWDRTAKNIQY
>12|TRBV5-6|TRBJ1-6
ASSLGQQYSPLH
>13|TRBV28|TRBJ1-5
ASSSARASGQPQH
>13|TRBV19|TRBJ2-7
ASSLAGRGVYEQY
>13|TRBV30|TRBJ1-4
AWGTLSNTNEKLF
>14|TRBV19|TRBJ2-7
ASSPGLAGGDREQY
>14|TRBV27|TRBJ2-2
ASSDRGQYSTGELF
>14|TRBV7-3|TRBJ1-1
ASSLTSTGGMTEAF
>13|TRBV29-1|TRBJ2-3
SASGGQGNVDTQY
>12|TRBV6-5|TRBJ2-7
ASNRPGQGYEQY
>13|TRBV4-2|TRBJ2-7
ASSQGQGPLYEQY
>12|TRBV4-1|TRBJ2-7
ASSRQDRNYEQY
>11|TRBV4-3|TRBJ2-3
ASSPTGTDTQY
>14|TRBV6-5|TRBJ2-7
ASSYEAGGPSYEQY
>17|TRBV12-5|TRBJ2-7
ASGLFPDPGTAFLYEQY
>10|TRBV30|TRBJ1-1
AWSGGGRGAF
>14|TRBV6-1|TRBJ2-2
ASSEGSGGHTGELF
>18|TRBV2|TRBJ2-2
ASSVAGTSGIGRNTGELF
>13|TRBV5-1|TRBJ2-3
ASSLEQGSTDTQY
>15|TRBV7-6|TRBJ2-3
ASSLVTSGANTDTQY
>14|TRBV4-1|TRBJ1-1
ASSQDRGTGGTEAF
>13|TRBV5-4|TRBJ2-1
ASSLIGTSGGEQF
>9|TRBV30|TRBJ2-5
AWSKAVTQY
>16|TRBV18|TRBJ1-5
ASSPPGTGRFGNQPQH
>11|TRBV30|TRBJ2-7
AWRSQGTYEQY
>12|TRBV12-5|TRBJ2-7
ASGLDSGSYEQY
>12|TRBV10-1|TRBJ2-2
ASSVRKNTGELF
>14|TRBV5-1|TRBJ2-5
ASRSAGTSAKETQY
>13|TRBV7-9|TRBJ2-7
ASSPPGTGRYEQY
>14|TRBV7-9|TRBJ2-3
ASSAGQGSSTDTQY
>14|TRBV9|TRBJ2-1
ASSILSGGTHNEQF
>15|TRBV9|TRBJ1-5
ASSVDTGRGSNQPQH
>15|TRBV27|TRBJ1-5
ASSPHRGEYSNQPQH
>10|TRBV28|.
ATDRDTYEQY
>13|TRBV19|TRBJ1-5
ASSMSGAGGQPQH
>9|TRBV7-9|TRBJ2-1
ALAGGNEQF
>13|TRBV5-4|TRBJ1-1
ASSLAARKNTEAF
>12|TRBV9|TRBJ1-2
ASSVGQGNYGYT
>9|TRBV12-5|TRBJ2-7
ASGTGTSQY
>15|TRBV19|TRBJ2-5
ASSISGAGGPQETQY
>14|TRBV6-5|TRBJ2-5
ASSFLAGGLKETQY
>14|TRBV28|.
ASSPRTSGGAHEQY
>13|TRBV4-1|TRBJ2-1
ASSQGGPSYNEQF
>12|TRBV11-2|TRBJ2-1
ASSRDYQDNEQF
>12|TRBV7-2|TRBJ1-2
ASSGDRGQGGYT